A single sample gave rise to the 29 T cell receptor beta chains below, sequenced in a study of blood T cell repertoires in COVID-19. Sequencing used immunoSEQ multiplex PCR; TCRdb keeps in-frame clones, though not all of them. The table lists 250,000 to 300,000 clones, about 86% of them singletons. Sequenced: PBMCs or T cells enriched from blood (not recorded which). The receptors derive from a man in his forties or fifties who had recovered from COVID-19.

The count of this clone is one. The V call is TRBV19, the J call TRBJ2-2, with a tentative D call TRBD2 (6 bases). Trimming pared 1 base from V and 7 bases from J, leaving 10 bases between. Per germline, CDR1 LNHDA and CDR2 SQIVND (reference sequence). The CDR3 consists of 14 residues. The CDR3 DNA sequence: TGTGCCAGTAGTATAGCGGGAGTAAACGGGGAGCTGTTTTTT. Residues: CASSIAGVNGELFF.

The rearrangement uses TRBV27 and TRBJ2-1; no definite D call. Trimming left V 3 bases short and J 1 base short, with 4 bases between. The germline CDR1 and CDR2 sequences are MNHEY and SMNVEV (reference sequence). This CDR3 is built from 13 residues. The DNA for the CDR3 is TGTGCCAGCAGTTTCGGGTCCTACAATGAGCAGTTCTTC. It specifies CASSFGSYNEQFF.

Remarks on this clone: One end of the junction varies from germline; a read error may be responsible. The chain carries TRBV2 and TRBJ2-7; 9 bases fit TRBD2. This CDR3 is 14 amino acids long. CDR1 and CDR2 from the germline V gene are SNHLY and FYNNEI. The CDR3 DNA reads TGTGCCAGCAGTGGGGTAGCGGGGGTCCGAAGAGGTGACTTC. Encoded protein: CASSGVAGVRRGDF.

The chain has TRBV7-9 and TRBJ2-7; 9 bases match TRBD1. The J segment lost 7 bases and the V segment lost 5 bases, leaving 9 bases of the junction unmatched. This CDR3 has 14 amino acids. Germline CDR1 and CDR2: SEHNR and FQNEAQ (reference sequence). CDR3 in DNA: TGTGCCAGCAGCATACAAGGACAGGGGCCGGAGCAGTACTTC. Amino acid sequence: CASSIQGQGPEQYF.

The rearrangement joins TRBV12-5 to TRBJ2-5, with 9 bases fitting TRBD2. J was trimmed by 4 bases and V by 10 bases; bases with no gene match: 7. Germline V gene lookup returns CDR1 LGHNT and CDR2 FRNRAP. The CDR3 has 13 amino acids. CDR3 in amino acids: CATGTSPVETQYF. The CDR3 region has the DNA TGTGCTACCGGGACTAGCCCGGTAGAGACCCAGTACTTC.

This chain uses TRBV24-1 with TRBJ2-2, with 8 bases lining up with TRBD1. Germline trimming cut 4 bases from V and 8 bases from J; bases unmatched to any gene: 8. The CDR3 covers 15 residues. From germline, CDR1 is KGHDR and CDR2 SFDVKD. The CDR3 nucleotides are TGTGCCACCAGTGACCAACAGGGGGATAAGGGGGAGCTGTTTTTT. It specifies CATSDQQGDKGELFF.

This chain joins TRBV6-5 and TRBJ1-2; 7 bases are a match to TRBD1. This CDR3 spans 12 amino acids. Unmatched junction bases numbered 8, after V lost 8 bases and J lost 8 bases. Germline V lookup: CDR1 MNHEY, CDR2 SVGAGI. CDR3 DNA sequence: TGTGCCAGCGGACAGGCCCCACTCGGCTACACCTTC. Amino acid sequence: CASGQAPLGYTF.

This clone was picked up one time. The chain couples TRBV6-5 to TRBJ2-7; 7 bases match TRBD2. The junction had 7 bases not matched to a gene; V was cut back by 2 bases and J by 3 bases. The CDR3 length is 15 residues. Germline values: CDR1 MNHEY, CDR2 SVGAGI. The CDR3 sequence: CASSYVASGIYEQYF. For the CDR3, the DNA is TGTGCCAGCAGTTACGTGGCTAGCGGAATCTACGAGCAGTACTTC.

The rearrangement links TRBV24-1 to TRBJ2-3, with D perhaps TRBD2 (5 bases). CDR3 length: 15 residues. Germline values: CDR1 KGHDR, CDR2 SFDVKD. Deletions cut 4 bases from V and 1 base from J, with 11 bases between. The chain's CDR3 is CATSDSGSRTDTQYF. The CDR3 DNA reads TGTGCCACCAGTGACAGCGGCAGCCGCACAGATACGCAGTATTTT.

The chain recombines TRBV2 with TRBJ1-4; no reliable D call. This CDR3 is built from 13 residues. Germline V gives CDR1 SNHLY, CDR2 FYNNEI. V lost 1 base and J 6 bases, leaving 6 bases between the germline ends. The CDR3 sequence is CASSEGEDEKLFF. In DNA form, the CDR3 reads TGTGCCAGCAGTGAAGGGGAGGATGAAAAACTGTTTTTT. The full variable domain, its missing parts supplied by reference TRBV2 and TRBJ1-4, is EPEVTQTPSHQVTQMGQEVILRCVPISNHLYFYWYRQILGQKVEFLVSFYNNEISEKSEIFDDQFSVERPDGSNFTLKIRSTKLEDSAMYFCASSEGEDEKLFFGSGTQLSVL.

This clone was counted only a few times. The chain uses TRBV10-2 and TRBJ1-2; no definite D call. The V gene's germline CDR1 is WSHSY and CDR2 SAAADI. The V gene lost 7 bases and the J gene lost 7 bases, with 16 bases spanning the gap. CDR3 size: 13 residues. CDR3 region: CASTRNSGLGYTF. CDR3 in DNA: TGCGCCAGCACCCGAAACTCGGGTCTTGGCTACACCTTC.

The chain uses TRBV5-1 and TRBJ2-1; TRBD1 aligns across 7 bases. The CDR3 contains 15 residues. From germline, CDR1 is SGHRS and CDR2 YFSETQ. V dropped 10 bases and J dropped 1; count of bases not matched to a gene: 11. The CDR3 DNA is TGCGCCGGCCCCCGTAGGACAGGTTCCTACAATGAGCAGTTCTTC. It translates to CAGPRRTGSYNEQFF.

This chain connects TRBV29-1 to TRBJ1-2; the D is unclear. CDR3 size: 12 residues. Germline V CDR1 and CDR2: SQVTM, ANQGSEA. The germline V and J ends were trimmed by 4 bases and 0 bases, with 6 bases remaining between them. Here the CDR3 reads CSVVPANYGYTF. Written as DNA, the CDR3 is TGCAGCGTTGTACCAGCTAACTATGGCTACACCTTC.

In its sample, this clone was seen once. The chain couples TRBV7-2 to TRBJ2-1, with D maybe TRBD2 (6 bases). Looked up from germline, CDR1 is SGHTA and CDR2 is FQGNSA. This CDR3 region has 15 residues. V lost 4 bases and J lost 0, with 10 bases in between. The CDR3 reads CASSSWGVSYNEQFF. CDR3 sequence (DNA): TGTGCCAGCAGCTCTTGGGGGGTCTCCTACAATGAGCAGTTCTTC. The full variable domain, its missing parts supplied by reference TRBV7-2 and TRBJ2-1, is GAGVSQSPSNKVTEKGKDVELRCDPISGHTALYWYRQSLGQGLEFLIYFQGNSAPDKSGLPSDRFSAERTGGSVSTLTIQRTQQEDSAVYLCASSSWGVSYNEQFFGPGTRLTVL.

As to this clone: Other DNA sequences in the same sample also yield this CDR3. The rearrangement uses TRBV27 and TRBJ1-2; possible D gene TRBD1, 6 bases. V was shortened by 2 bases and J by 2 bases, with 6 bases between the two germline ends. This CDR3 is built from 13 residues. CDR1 MNHEY and CDR2 SMNVEV come from the germline V gene (reference sequence). CDR3 DNA: TGTGCCAGCAGTTTACAGGGGAACTATGGCTACACCTTC. The encoded protein is CASSLQGNYGYTF.

The chain uses TRBV27 and TRBJ2-1, with D possibly TRBD2 on 6 matching bases. The CDR3 runs to 16 residues. V gave up 5 bases and J gave up 0 bases, with 14 bases separating them. CDR1 and CDR2 from the germline V gene are MNHEY and SMNVEV (reference sequence). The CDR3 coding sequence is TGTGCCAGCAGTCGGGGTCGGGAGAGCTCCTACAATGAGCAGTTCTTC. This translates into CASSRGRESSYNEQFF.

The genes are TRBV30 and TRBJ2-7; tentatively, D is TRBD1 (5 bases). With 0 bases removed from V and 2 bases from J, the gap between germline ends came to 11 bases. The CDR3 spans 14 residues. The germline CDR1 and CDR2 sequences are GTSNPN and SVGIG (reference sequence). CDR3 nucleotides: TGTGCCTGGAGTGTTGGGCCAGGGACCTACGAGCAGTACTTC. This translates into CAWSVGPGTYEQYF.

The chain is built from TRBV23-1 and TRBJ1-1; D is unclear. TRBV23-1 is known as an ORF, though its function is uncertain. The CDR3 runs 10 residues. The ends were cut back, 9 bases at V and 4 bases at J, with 6 bases in the middle. The chain's CDR3 is CARESTEAFF. The CDR3 DNA is TGCGCCAGAGAGAGCACTGAAGCTTTCTTT.

The chain links TRBV10-2 to TRBJ1-5; perhaps TRBD1 as D (6 bases). In germline, CDR1 is WSHSY, CDR2 SAAADI. V lost 6 bases and J 6 bases, leaving 15 bases between the germline ends. CDR3 size: 14 residues. CDR3: CASRRRQEGQPQHF. CDR3 nucleotides: TGCGCCAGCAGGAGAAGACAGGAAGGTCAGCCCCAGCATTTT.

V is TRBV5-1 and J is TRBJ2-1, with 11 bases aligning to TRBD2. Germline lookup yields CDR1 SGHRS and CDR2 YFSETQ. The V and J ends lost 4 bases and 5 bases, in that order; junction bases with no gene match: 8. This CDR3 comprises 16 residues. CDR3 sequence reads: CASSRIAGGPNNEQFF. The CDR3 DNA reads TGCGCCAGCAGCCGGATAGCGGGGGGGCCAAACAATGAGCAGTTCTTC.

This clone was detected once. The V and J genes are TRBV10-3 and TRBJ1-3, with unresolved D. CDR3 length: 15 residues. V lost 6 bases, J lost 0 bases, and 12 bases lay in between. Germline-derived CDR1 and CDR2 are ENHRY and SYGVKD. The CDR3 protein is CAIRPPGSSGNTIYF. CDR3 DNA: TGTGCCATCAGACCCCCGGGGAGCTCTGGAAACACCATATATTTT.

The V gene is TRBV5-1, the J gene TRBJ1-1; possibly TRBD1 for D (5 bases). The germline V and J ends were trimmed by 5 bases and 0 bases, with 14 bases remaining between them. The germline CDR1 and CDR2 sequences are SGHRS and YFSETQ. The CDR3 has 15 residues. Here the CDR3 DNA reads TGCGCCAGCAGGGAGGACCCGGGGGTGAACACTGAAGCTTTCTTT. Residues: CASREDPGVNTEAFF. The full variable domain, its missing parts supplied by reference TRBV5-1 and TRBJ1-1, is KAGVTQTPRYLIKTRGQQVTLSCSPISGHRSVSWYQQTPGQGLQFLFEYFSETQRNKGNFPGRFSGRQFSNSRSEMNVSTLELGDSALYLCASREDPGVNTEAFFGQGTRLTVV.

The chain has TRBV6-1 and TRBJ1-2, with 11 bases matching TRBD1. V gave up 2 bases and J gave up 2 bases; unmatched junction bases: 7. CDR3 length: 17 amino acids. Germline-derived CDR1 and CDR2 are MNHNS and SASEGT. The CDR3 loop is CASSEFGTGGLNYGYTF. In nucleotides, the CDR3 is TGTGCCAGCAGTGAATTTGGGACAGGGGGGTTAAACTATGGCTACACCTTC.

V gene TRBV2 combines with J gene TRBJ1-4; 9 bases map to TRBD1. V lost 7 bases, J lost 8 bases, and 5 bases stayed unmatched. Germline V gene data show CDR1 as SNHLY and CDR2 as FYNNEI. The CDR3 has 13 amino acids. The CDR3: CASKDRGWEKLFF. Written as DNA, the CDR3 is TGTGCCAGCAAGGACAGGGGCTGGGAAAAACTGTTTTTT.

The rearrangement uses TRBV12-3 or TRBV12-4 and TRBJ2-3; D call uncertain. The CDR3 sequence is 12 residues long. The V and J ends lost 4 bases and 4 bases respectively, with 6 bases between them. The CDR3 DNA reads TGTGCCAGCAGTTCGACTCCAGATACGCAGTATTTT. It is translated as CASSSTPDTQYF.

This sequence joins TRBV20-1 and TRBJ1-1; D is ambiguous. The CDR3 runs 13 residues. Deletions cut 3 bases from V and 1 base from J, with 9 bases between. Germline V gene sequence: CDR1 DFQATT, CDR2 SNEGSKA (reference sequence). Here the CDR3 reads CSASAHPNTEAFF. CDR3 nucleotide sequence: TGCAGTGCTAGTGCACACCCGAACACTGAAGCTTTCTTT.

The J gene is TRBJ1-1, the V gene TRBV10-3; 8 positions agree with TRBD1. Germline V gene data show CDR1 as ENHRY and CDR2 as SYGVKD. There are 14 residues in the CDR3. The J segment lost 1 base and the V segment lost 4 bases, leaving 2 bases of the junction unmatched. CDR3 DNA: TGTGCCATCAGTGCAGGGGGCCAGAACACTGAAGCTTTCTTT. Its translation: CAISAGGQNTEAFF.

The chain links TRBV4-1 to TRBJ2-1; 10 nucleotides line up with TRBD2. Germline V CDR1 and CDR2: MGHRA, YSYEKL. This CDR3 comprises 15 residues. V was pared by 0 bases and J by 8 bases, with 4 bases of the junction left unmatched. CDR3: CASSQERTSGHEQFF. The CDR3 DNA follows: TGCGCCAGCAGCCAAGAAAGGACTAGCGGCCATGAGCAGTTCTTC.

This chain uses TRBV6-1 with TRBJ2-5; TRBD1 matches at 10 bases. This CDR3 spans 16 amino acids. Per germline, CDR1 MNHNS and CDR2 SASEGT. V shed 4 bases, J shed 2 bases, and the junction held 7 bases outside the gene matches. The CDR3 region has the DNA TGTGCCAGCAGTGCCCTAGGACAGGGGGGACAAGAGACCCAGTACTTC. As protein: CASSALGQGGQETQYF.